This T cell receptor beta chain was recovered during a study of CD8 T cells in ankylosing spondylitis. Whole-study findings and limits: What seemed typical of ankylosing spondylitis blood was a TCR beta motif built from several highly homologous variants.

Turning to this clonotype: Its antigen is as yet unknown.

TCRdb re-analysed the 5' RACE reads in MiXCR, keeping a single row per CDR3 protein. The sample includes 450,000 to 550,000 distinct CDR3 sequences, roughly 5% of them seen just once. The V end was cut by 3 bases, the J end by 7 bases, with 12 bases between. This CDR3 comprises 13 residues. Germline loops: CDR1 KGHSH, CDR2 LQKENI. The chain recombines TRBV18 with TRBJ1-2; D gene ambiguous. The source is a male donor with ankylosing spondylitis. Sequencing was carried out using blood, either unsorted or a sorted T cell fraction (not recorded which). CDR3 residues: CASSPGLQSGYTF. The CDR3 DNA reads TGTGCCAGCTCACCTGGGTTACAGAGTGGCTACACCTTC.